Reported below is one T cell receptor beta chain. These data are taken from a study of blood T cell repertoires in COVID-19. Study-wide context: Donors in the United States, Italy and Spain gave samples during acute or convalescent COVID-19.

This CDR3 region has 11 residues. Trimming shortened V by 5 bases and J by 7 bases, and 9 bases separated the two germline ends. Germline-derived CDR1 and CDR2 are MNHEY and SVGAGI. Original handling: Nucleated cell number was recorded as an estimate derived from reference gene primer amplification. Produced via immunoSEQ multiplex PCR; TCRdb's table is partial and in-frame only. The V and J calls and clone size were taken over from that table, and D and trimming were inferred from the DNA. The repertoire consists of about 190,000 clones, with about 86% occurring once and the leading ten covering 2.9%.

This sequence originates from a man aged 50 to 59 with active or convalescent COVID-19. The chain joins TRBV6-5 to TRBJ2-7; possible D gene TRBD1, 6 bases. The material sequenced was peripheral blood. The CDR3 is CASSTGKEQYF. For the CDR3, the DNA is TGTGCCAGCAGTACAGGGAAAGAGCAGTACTTC.